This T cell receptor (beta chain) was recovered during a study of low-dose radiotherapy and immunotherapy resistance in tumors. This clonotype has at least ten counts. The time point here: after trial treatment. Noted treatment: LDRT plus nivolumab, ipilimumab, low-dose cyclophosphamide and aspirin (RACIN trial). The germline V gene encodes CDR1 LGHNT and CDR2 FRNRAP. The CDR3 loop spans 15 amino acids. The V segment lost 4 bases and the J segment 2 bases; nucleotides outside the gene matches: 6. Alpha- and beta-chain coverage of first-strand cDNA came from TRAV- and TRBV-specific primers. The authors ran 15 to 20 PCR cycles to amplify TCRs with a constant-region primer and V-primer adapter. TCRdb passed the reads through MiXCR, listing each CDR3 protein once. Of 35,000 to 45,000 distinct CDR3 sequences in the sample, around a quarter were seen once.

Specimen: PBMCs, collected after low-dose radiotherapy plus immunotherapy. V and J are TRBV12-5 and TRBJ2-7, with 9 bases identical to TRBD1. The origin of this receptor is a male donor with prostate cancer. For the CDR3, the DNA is TGTGCTAGTGGTTCGGGACAGGGCGAAACCTACGAGCAGTACTTC. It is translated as CASGSGQGETYEQYF.